These 30 T cell receptor beta chains were all obtained from the same sample, sequenced in a study of T cell repertoires in cytomegalovirus infection (dated by TCRdb to about 2019). The treatment or condition label on this specimen signifies: in vitro stimulation with specific CMV peptide epitopes to enrich CMV-specific T cells. Sequencing was carried out with an Illumina HiSeq 1500. TCRdb itself trimmed the public reads at Q25 with fastp, ran MiXCR and retained productive beta chains. Rows are combined by CDR3 protein, so each entry shows the most common genes and DNA. Present in this sample are fewer than 1,000,000 distinct CDR3 sequences, approximately 31% of which were seen just once. Clones ranked in the top ten supply about an eighth of the sample. For these TCRs, the target antigens are not known. The sequencing here drew on cultured CD8+ T cells from PBMCs, taken from culture after CMV antigen stimulation. The receptors originated from a human donor in good health (CMV status not recorded). Some clones in this sample may be carry-over from other donors' samples.

J is TRBJ2-1 and V is TRBV7-3, with TRBD2 identical over 7 bases. J was trimmed by 0 bases and V by 6 bases; bases with no gene match: 11. In germline, CDR1 is SGHTA, CDR2 FQGTGA. This CDR3 region has 17 residues. The CDR3 DNA sequence: TGTGCCAGCAGTCGGTTCGGGACTAAGAGCTCCTACAATGAGCAGTTCTTC. Translating it yields CASSRFGTKSSYNEQFF.

The chain is built from TRBV23-1 and TRBJ2-7; 9 nucleotides line up with TRBD1. TRBV23-1 belongs to the ORF category, with a function that is uncertain. Trimming cost V 6 bases and J 6 bases; bases outside gene matches: 12. This CDR3 contains 15 residues. The CDR3 loop reads CASRTPGQGISEQYV. The CDR3 nucleotides read TGCGCCAGCAGGACACCTGGACAGGGGATTAGCGAGCAGTACGTC.

V is TRBV27 and J is TRBJ2-3; 9 bases line up with TRBD2. From germline, CDR1 is MNHEY and CDR2 SMNVEV (reference sequence). The length of the CDR3 is 17 residues. V lost 2 bases, J lost 0 bases, and 6 bases stayed unmatched. CDR3 in amino acids: CASSLISGGPSTDTQYF. For the CDR3, the DNA is TGTGCCAGCAGTTTAATTAGCGGGGGCCCTAGCACAGATACGCAGTATTTT.

This sequence joins TRBV4-1 and TRBJ2-3, with D unclear. Germline values: CDR1 MGHRA, CDR2 YSYEKL. This CDR3 has 14 residues. The V and J ends lost 2 bases and 1 base respectively, with 7 bases between them. The CDR3 loop reads CASSQTAGTDTQYF. CDR3 sequence (DNA): TGCGCCAGCAGCCAAACGGCAGGCACAGATACGCAGTATTTT.

This clonotype was seen only a few times. The V and J genes are TRBV11-2 and TRBJ1-6; D remains ambiguous. This CDR3 contains 16 residues. Trimming left V 2 bases short and J 5 bases short, with 13 bases between. CDR1 is SGHAT, CDR2 FQNNGV, per germline. The CDR3 coding sequence is TGTGCCAGCAGCTTATCTCTTCTGGTTCATAATTCACCCCTCCACTTT. This codes for CASSLSLLVHNSPLHF.

Comments on this clonotype: A much more abundant neighbour one base away suggests this may be a read error. The chain links TRBV7-6 to TRBJ1-3; possibly TRBD1 for D (5 bases). The CDR3 extends over 15 amino acids. Trimming removed 2 bases at V and 3 bases at J, with 11 bases between. The V gene's germline CDR1 is SGHVS and CDR2 FNYEAQ. CDR3 loop: CASSLQQAFGNTIYF. Here the CDR3 DNA reads TGTGCCAGCAGCTTACAACAGGCCTTTGGAAACACCATATATTTT.

The chain carries TRBV7-8 and TRBJ1-1, with 7 bases aligning to TRBD1. Germline lookup yields CDR1 SGHVS and CDR2 FQNEAQ. Unmatched junction bases numbered 12, after V lost 1 base and J lost 4 bases. CDR3 length: 17 residues. The DNA for the CDR3 is TGTGCCAGCAGCTTAGTGGGTCGGCAGGGGGTTAGCACTGAAGCTTTCTTT. Amino acids: CASSLVGRQGVSTEAFF. Full variable domain (missing parts from reference TRBV7-8 and TRBJ1-1): GAGVSQSPRYKVAKRGQDVALRCDPISGHVSLFWYQQALGQGPEFLTYFQNEAQLDKSGLPSDRFFAERPEGSVSTLKIQRTQQEDSAVYLCASSLVGRQGVSTEAFFGQGTRLTVV.

V and J are TRBV6-2 or TRBV6-3 and TRBJ2-3; possibly TRBD2 for D (5 bases). The germline V gene encodes CDR1 MNHEY and CDR2 SVGEGT. The CDR3 covers 14 residues. V lost 5 bases and J 4 bases, leaving 13 bases between the germline ends. CDR3 bases: TGTGCCAGCAGTGCCCGACATAGCGCAGATACGCAGTATTTT. Translation gives CASSARHSADTQYF.

In its sample, this clonotype was seen a few times. V gene TRBV5-1 combines with J gene TRBJ1-3, with D maybe TRBD1 (6 bases). The ends were cut back, 0 bases at V and 3 bases at J, with 13 bases in the middle. The CDR3 covers 16 residues. Germline V gives CDR1 SGHRS, CDR2 YFSETQ. The CDR3 loop is CASSLEPTGNGNTIYF. CDR3 nucleotide sequence: TGCGCCAGCAGCTTGGAGCCCACAGGGAATGGAAACACCATATATTTT. The full variable domain, in which reference TRBV5-1 and TRBJ1-3 provide the parts outside the CDR3, is KAGVTQTPRYLIKTRGQQVTLSCSPISGHRSVSWYQQTPGQGLQFLFEYFSETQRNKGNFPGRFSGRQFSNSRSEMNVSTLELGDSALYLCASSLEPTGNGNTIYFGEGSWLTVV.

The chain couples TRBV12-3 or TRBV12-4 to TRBJ1-1; a weak D match, TRBD1 (5 bases). This CDR3 has 13 amino acids. Trimming removed 1 base from V and 8 bases from J, with 11 bases in between. CDR3 in DNA: TGTGCCAGCAGTTTAGTAAGGGCAGGGGAAGCTTTCTTT. Translation gives CASSLVRAGEAFF.

The chain recombines TRBV19 with TRBJ2-4, with D perhaps TRBD1 or TRBD2 (5 bases each). Trimming removed 1 base at V and 8 bases at J, with 21 bases between. The CDR3 contains 17 residues. Germline loops: CDR1 LNHDA, CDR2 SQIVND (reference sequence). Here the CDR3 DNA reads TGTGCCAGTAGTATAGGGCACGGGGACGCGACCTGGGACATTCAGTACTTC. This sequence encodes CASSIGHGDATWDIQYF.

The rearrangement uses TRBV6-1 and TRBJ2-2, with D unresolved. Trimming took 8 bases from V and 5 from J, leaving 12 bases between them. Looked up from germline, CDR1 is MNHNS and CDR2 is SASEGT. The CDR3 has 13 residues. The CDR3: CASDRVETGELFF. CDR3 bases: TGTGCCAGCGATAGGGTCGAGACCGGGGAGCTGTTTTTT.

This chain links TRBV12-3 or TRBV12-4 with TRBJ2-7, with a tentative D call TRBD2 (5 bases). Trimming took 5 bases from V and 6 from J, leaving 11 bases between them. The CDR3 is 12 amino acids. CDR3: CASSAWRFEQYF. The DNA of the CDR3 is TGTGCCAGCAGTGCTTGGAGGTTCGAGCAGTACTTC.

The chain recombines TRBV13 with TRBJ2-7; possibly TRBD1 or TRBD2 for D (5 bases each). The V end was cut by 2 bases, the J end by 7 bases, with 15 bases between. Germline V lookup: CDR1 PRHDT, CDR2 FYEKMQ (reference sequence). CDR3 length equals 14 residues. The CDR3 DNA reads TGTGCCAGCAGCTTAAGGGACCTGGTAGGGGAGCAGTACTTC. It translates to CASSLRDLVGEQYF.

This rearrangement joins TRBV6-2 or TRBV6-3 to TRBJ1-1, with TRBD1 identical over 9 bases. CDR1 is MNHEY, CDR2 SVGEGT, per germline. With 2 bases clipped from V and 8 bases from J, the junction kept 6 bases outside the gene matches. CDR3 length: 14 residues. The CDR3 DNA follows: TGTGCCAGCAGTTACGGGACAGGGTTTTCGGAAGCTTTCTTT. Translated, it gives CASSYGTGFSEAFF.

The chain combines TRBV5-1 with TRBJ2-3; TRBD2 might be the D (6 bases). V was pared by 7 bases and J by 0 bases, with 15 bases between. The CDR3 loop spans 15 amino acids. Germline loops: CDR1 SGHRS, CDR2 YFSETQ. The CDR3 spells CASGPAGTSTDTQYF. CDR3 sequence (DNA): TGCGCCAGCGGGCCAGCAGGGACTAGCACAGATACGCAGTATTTT.

Notes on this clonotype: Relative to the germline gene, one junction end is altered; a read error may explain this. V is TRBV19 and J is TRBJ1-5; D is ambiguous. Germline CDR1 LNHDA, CDR2 SQIVND (reference sequence). This CDR3 is built from 15 residues. CDR3 protein: CVSSHKFYSNQPQHF. The DNA of the CDR3 is TGTGTCAGTAGCCACAAATTCTATAGCAATCAGCCCCAGCATTTT.

This clonotype was counted many times. This chain uses TRBV7-2 with TRBJ2-2; D may correspond to TRBD1 or TRBD2 (6 bases each). Trimming took 3 bases from V and 4 from J, leaving 15 bases between them. Germline CDR1 is SGHTA and CDR2 is FQGNSA. This CDR3 is built from 16 residues. The CDR3 DNA follows: TGTGCCAGCAGCTTCACACGGGGGCGCAGCACCGGGGAGCTGTTTTTT. Its protein product is CASSFTRGRSTGELFF.

This clonotype was recorded at least ten times. An end of the junction differs from the germline gene, which may be a read error. The rearrangement links TRBV7-9 to TRBJ1-1; D gene uncertain. This CDR3 has 12 amino acids. Germline CDR1 reads SEHNR; CDR2 reads FQNEAQ (reference sequence). As DNA, the CDR3 is TGTGCCAGCAGTTTAGGTCGACCTGAAGCTTTCTTT. The encoded protein is CASSLGRPEAFF.

The table lists this clonotype with many counts. The V call is TRBV7-9, the J call TRBJ2-5; D remains ambiguous. The CDR3 has 12 residues. Germline CDR1 SEHNR, CDR2 FQNEAQ (reference sequence). The V end was cut by 4 bases, the J end by 1 base, with 4 bases between. The CDR3 sequence: CASSSGQETQYF. The CDR3 DNA reads as TGTGCCAGCAGCTCCGGCCAAGAGACCCAGTACTTC.

The chain combines TRBV7-9 with TRBJ1-4, with 8 bases identical to TRBD1. Looked up from germline, CDR1 is SEHNR and CDR2 is FQNEAQ (reference sequence). J was trimmed by 5 bases and V by 5 bases; bases with no gene match: 7. There are 15 residues in the CDR3. CDR3 loop: CASSNNRGANEKLFF. Written as DNA, the CDR3 is TGTGCCAGCAGCAACAACAGGGGGGCAAATGAAAAACTGTTTTTT.

The chain links TRBV6-2 or TRBV6-3 to TRBJ1-1; TRBD1 matches at 7 bases. CDR1 is MNHEY and CDR2 is SVGEGT in the germline V gene. V was pared by 6 bases and J by 4 bases, with 5 bases of the junction left unmatched. The CDR3 spans 13 residues. The DNA for the CDR3 is TGTGCCAGCAGAAACAGGGGCAGCACTGAAGCTTTCTTT. It encodes CASRNRGSTEAFF.

This clonotype turned up a few times. J is TRBJ2-1 and V is TRBV4-2; perhaps TRBD2 as D (5 bases). V was clipped by 0 bases and J by 9 bases, with 6 bases between them. This CDR3 region has 12 residues. The germline V gene has CDR1 LGHNA and CDR2 YNFKEQ. CDR3: CASSQEGSEQFF. The CDR3 nucleotides read TGTGCCAGCAGCCAAGAAGGGAGTGAGCAGTTCTTC.

The chain uses TRBV27 and TRBJ1-1, with 7 nucleotides matching TRBD1. From germline, CDR1 is MNHEY and CDR2 SMNVEV (reference sequence). The CDR3 has 15 amino acids. V lost 6 bases, J lost 1 base, and 8 bases stayed unmatched. CDR3 loop: CASRTRDSSNTEAFF. DNA of the CDR3: TGTGCCAGCAGGACGAGGGACAGTTCGAACACTGAAGCTTTCTTT.

Regarding this clonotype: One base away lies a much larger clone, so this may be a sequencing read error. The V and J genes are TRBV7-2 and TRBJ2-7; TRBD2 matches 8 bases. The germline CDR1 and CDR2 sequences are SGHTA and FQGNSA. V shed 5 bases, J shed 0 bases, and the junction held 6 bases outside the gene matches. The CDR3 has 15 amino acids. The CDR3 coding sequence is TGTACCAGCAGCACCAGCGGGGGAGACTCCTACGAGCAGTACTTC. Translated, it gives CTSSTSGGDSYEQYF. Using reference TRBV7-2 and TRBJ2-7 for the parts outside the CDR3, the full variable domain is GAGVSQSPSNKVTEKGKDVELRCDPISGHTALYWYRQSLGQGLEFLIYFQGNSAPDKSGLPSDRFSAERTGGSVSTLTIQRTQQEDSAVYLCTSSTSGGDSYEQYFGPGTRLTVT.

The chain combines TRBV7-2 with TRBJ2-7; 8 bases are shared with TRBD2. J was trimmed by 3 bases and V by 3 bases; bases with no gene match: 7. The CDR3 covers 15 residues. Germline V CDR1 and CDR2: SGHTA, FQGNSA. The CDR3 loop reads CASSFRTSRGYEQYF. CDR3 bases: TGTGCCAGCAGCTTCCGGACTAGCCGGGGCTACGAGCAGTACTTC.

This clonotype was seen more than once but under ten times. This chain connects TRBV7-9 to TRBJ2-3; 10 nucleotides agree with TRBD2. The CDR3 is 20 residues long. The junction had 26 bases not matched to a gene; V was cut back by 8 bases and J by 6 bases. Per germline, CDR1 SEHNR and CDR2 FQNEAQ (reference sequence). The CDR3 loop reads CASRGRGRTPGTSVPDTQYF. CDR3 nucleotides: TGTGCCAGCCGAGGGAGGGGGCGTACCCCCGGGACTAGCGTACCGGATACGCAGTATTTT.

This chain joins TRBV27 and TRBJ1-5; D ambiguous. Trimming took off 6 bases at V and 9 bases at J, with 12 bases between the two ends. From germline, CDR1 is MNHEY and CDR2 SMNVEV (reference sequence). This CDR3 contains 12 residues. CDR3 bases: TGTGCCAGCAGCCTGGGGTTTGGGCCCCAGCATTTT. Protein product: CASSLGFGPQHF.

There are a few counts of this clonotype. The chain links TRBV12-3 or TRBV12-4 to TRBJ1-5; TRBD1 matches 8 bases. The CDR3 sequence is 17 residues long. Losses at the gene ends were 5 bases for V and 5 bases for J; bases not matched to a gene: 14. Here the CDR3 reads CASSIPQGVDWHQPQHF. CDR3 coding DNA: TGTGCCAGCAGTATCCCACAGGGGGTTGATTGGCATCAGCCCCAGCATTTT.

Only one count was recorded for this clonotype. Mismatch with germline at one junction end may stem from a read error. This chain uses TRBV27 with TRBJ1-1; D is undetermined. Germline V gene sequence: CDR1 MNHEY, CDR2 SMNVEV (reference sequence). This CDR3 has 13 amino acids. The CDR3 bases are TGTGCCAGCAGTTTTGGTCCGAAAACTGAAGCTCTCTTT. Translation gives CASSFGPKTEALF.